This T cell receptor (beta chain) was identified during a study of breast tumors, draining lymph nodes, adjacent tissues. The study's findings and limits: Compared with lymph nodes, tumors were less diverse; compared with nontumor tissue, more. Findings are consistent with lymph node origin and intratumoral expansion of most tumor T cells. Tumor T cell lymph node origin was a supported hypothesis, not proven. Compared with basal-like, luminal-like tumors shared significantly more repertoire with nontumor tissue.

Ten or more counts support this clonotype. Its target is not known. TCRdb processed the multiplex PCR reads anew with MiXCR; each CDR3 protein has one entry. The profile shows about 100,000 distinct CDR3 sequences, 21% of them singletons. Samples came from axillary lymph nodes draining the breast cancer. Sequenced input: axillary lymph node tissue. The origin of this receptor is a female donor with breast cancer. Some clones in this sample may be carry-over from other donors' samples.

CDR3 bases: TGTGCCAGCAGCGTACTAGCGGGAGGTAGTAATGAGCAGTTCTTC. Residues: CASSVLAGGSNEQFF. The chain links TRBV9 to TRBJ2-1; 11 positions match TRBD2. The CDR3 extends over 15 amino acids. CDR1 is SGDLS, CDR2 YYNGEE, per germline. J was trimmed by 7 bases and V by 1 base; bases with no gene match: 4.